Shown below are 32 T cell receptor beta chains from a single sample sequenced in a study of T cells in Graves' hyperthyroidism and ophthalmopathy. It was RNA transcripts that yielded the amplified TCR beta CDR3 regions. First-round RT-PCR targeting the TCR CDR3 was performed with the HTBI primer set. TCRdb redid the calling of the multiplex PCR reads with MiXCR, one entry per CDR3 protein. The table has hundreds of thousands of distinct CDR3 sequences, about 14% seen once. Sequencing was performed on blood. Receptor source: a man aged 18 to 29 with Graves' ophthalmopathy.

This clonotype has a handful of counts. The DNA of the CDR3 is TGCAGCGCCTACACAGAGACCCAGTACTTC. Protein: CSAYTETQYF. The V gene is TRBV29-1, the J gene TRBJ2-5, with D unclear. V was cut by 7 bases and J by 4 bases, with 7 bases left in between. The V gene's germline CDR1 is SQVTM and CDR2 ANQGSEA. The CDR3 runs 10 residues. Using reference TRBV29-1 and TRBJ2-5 for the parts outside the CDR3, the full variable domain is SAVISQKPSRDICQRGTSLTIQCQVDSQVTMMFWYRQQPGQSLTLIATANQGSEATYESGFVIDKFPISRPNLTFSTLTVSNMSPEDSSIYLCSAYTETQYFGPGTRLLVL.

This clonotype occurred once. V usage is TRBV11-3 and J usage is TRBJ2-1; 14 bases map to TRBD2. Germline V gives CDR1 SGHNT, CDR2 YENEEA. There are 14 residues in the CDR3. The V segment lost 7 bases and the J segment 12 bases; nucleotides outside the gene matches: 8. CDR3 loop: CASNRTSGGTGQFF. The CDR3 nucleotides are TGTGCCAGCAACCGGACTAGCGGGGGGACGGGGCAGTTCTTC.

This clonotype was counted between two and nine times. The V call is TRBV29-1, the J call TRBJ2-7; TRBD2 matches at 8 bases. This CDR3 contains 14 residues. V was pared by 2 bases and J by 1 base, with 4 bases of the junction left unmatched. The germline V gene encodes CDR1 SQVTM and CDR2 ANQGSEA. CDR3 DNA: TGCAGCGTTGAAACAGCGGGGGTGTCCTACGAGCAGTACTTC. Its translation is CSVETAGVSYEQYF.

At least ten counts were recorded for this clonotype. The chain is built from TRBV11-2 and TRBJ2-1; TRBD1 is a possible D gene (5 bases). Germline loops: CDR1 SGHAT, CDR2 FQNNGV. With 0 bases removed from V and 4 bases from J, the gap between germline ends came to 10 bases. The CDR3 extends over 15 amino acids. The CDR3 spells CASSLDGAQYNEQFF. The CDR3 region has the DNA TGTGCCAGCAGCTTAGATGGGGCCCAATACAATGAGCAGTTCTTC.

This clonotype has at least ten counts. The J gene is TRBJ2-1, the V gene TRBV7-3; TRBD1 matches at 12 bases. V shed 5 bases, J shed 10 bases, and the junction held 15 bases outside the gene matches. The CDR3 is made up of 17 amino acids. Germline-derived CDR1 and CDR2 are SGHTA and FQGTGA. The CDR3, as DNA: TGTGCCAGCAGCCACCGGGACAGGGGGCCCCGCGGTGGAGAGCAGTTCTTC. It is translated as CASSHRDRGPRGGEQFF.

Only one count was recorded for this clonotype. This may be a read error: a much more frequent sequence differs by one nucleotide. The genes are TRBV19 and TRBJ2-4, with 10 bases aligning to TRBD1. The CDR3 extends over 14 amino acids. CDR1 LNHDA and CDR2 SQIVND come from the germline V gene (reference sequence). CDR3 DNA: TGTGCCAGTAGTGGGACAGGGGCCAAAAACACTCAGTACTTC. It translates to CASSGTGAKNTQYF.

The chain uses TRBV7-6 and TRBJ2-2; TRBD1 agrees at 7 bases. The J segment lost 5 bases and the V segment lost 2 bases, leaving 14 bases of the junction unmatched. This CDR3 has 18 amino acids. Germline V gives CDR1 SGHVS, CDR2 FNYEAQ. The DNA for the CDR3 is TGTGCCAGCAGCTTATTCCTCCGAGGACAGGTCCTGACCGGGGAGCTGTTTTTT. It specifies CASSLFLRGQVLTGELFF.

A remark on this clonotype: The junction departs from germline at one end; a sequencing error may be responsible. This sequence joins TRBV24-1 and TRBJ1-5; D gene ambiguous. Germline V lookup: CDR1 KGHDR, CDR2 SFDVKD. This CDR3 region has 13 residues. CDR3 sequence reads: CAISDSVNQPQHF. CDR3 DNA sequence: TGTGCCATCAGTGATTCTGTTAATCAGCCCCAGCATTTT.

This clonotype was observed at least ten times. The V call is TRBV28, the J call TRBJ1-5; D call uncertain. The CDR3 loop spans 14 amino acids. Per germline, CDR1 MDHEN and CDR2 SYDVKM. V was clipped by 1 base and J by 9 bases, with 13 bases between them. The CDR3 loop reads CASSLSDTIRPQHF. The DNA of the CDR3 is TGTGCCAGCAGTTTATCAGACACCATAAGGCCCCAGCATTTT.

This clonotype was found many times. This chain links TRBV2 with TRBJ2-5; 7 bases are a match to TRBD2. The CDR3 totals 17 residues. The ends lost 6 bases at V and 1 base at J; junction bases unmatched: 14. CDR1 is SNHLY, CDR2 FYNNEI, per germline. In DNA, the CDR3 is TGTGCCAGCAGCGGGGCTTTGTGGGAGGGTTCCCAAGAGACCCAGTACTTC. It is translated as CASSGALWEGSQETQYF.

J is TRBJ1-2 and V is TRBV14, with D perhaps matching TRBD1 (6 bases). The CDR3 contains 17 residues. The V and J ends lost 3 bases and 5 bases respectively, with 22 bases between them. Germline V lookup: CDR1 SGHDN, CDR2 FVKESK. CDR3 loop: CASSHQEGTGPLYGYTF. The CDR3, as DNA: TGTGCCAGCAGCCATCAGGAGGGTACAGGGCCCTTGTATGGCTACACCTTC.

The V gene is TRBV5-6, the J gene TRBJ1-5, with TRBD1 matching over 8 bases. With V trimmed by 4 bases and J by 5 bases, 11 bases remained unmatched. The CDR3 consists of 16 residues. Germline V gives CDR1 SGHDT, CDR2 YYEEEE. CDR3 in amino acids: CASSRGQGATYQPQHF. CDR3 sequence (DNA): TGTGCCAGCAGCCGCGGCCAGGGGGCAACCTATCAGCCCCAGCATTTT.

Only a few counts were recorded for this clonotype. The rearrangement uses TRBV6-2 or TRBV6-3 and TRBJ1-5; 10 bases align to TRBD1. Trimming cost V 1 base and J 4 bases; bases outside gene matches: 10. Germline V lookup: CDR1 MNHEY, CDR2 SVGEGT. The CDR3 has 18 residues. Written as DNA, the CDR3 is TGTGCCAGCAGTTACTTGCCCGGGACAGGGGTGTGGAATCAGCCCCAGCATTTT. Amino acids: CASSYLPGTGVWNQPQHF.

This clonotype was seen many times. This chain links TRBV5-1 with TRBJ2-3; D gene ambiguous. Trimming removed 2 bases at V and 2 bases at J, with 12 bases between. The CDR3 loop spans 15 amino acids. Germline V CDR1 and CDR2: SGHRS, YFSETQ. The chain's CDR3 is CASSFQDPTTDTQYF. Written as DNA, the CDR3 is TGCGCCAGCAGCTTCCAGGACCCTACCACAGATACGCAGTATTTT.

In its sample, this clonotype was seen many times. The CDR3 sequence: CASSLARGGLAGEGSYEQYF. CDR3 sequence (DNA): TGTGCCAGCAGCTTAGCTAGAGGCGGACTAGCGGGAGAGGGTTCCTACGAGCAGTACTTC. V and J are TRBV11-2 and TRBJ2-7, with 13 positions matching TRBD2. CDR1 is SGHAT and CDR2 is FQNNGV in the germline V gene. This CDR3 is 20 amino acids long. V lost 1 base to trimming and J lost 1 base; unmatched junction nucleotides: 13. The full variable domain, rest sourced from reference TRBV11-2 and TRBJ2-7, is EAGVAQSPRYKIIEKRQSVAFWCNPISGHATLYWYQQILGQGPKLLIQFQNNGVVDDSQLPKDRFSAERLKGVDSTLKIQPAKLEDSAVYLCASSLARGGLAGEGSYEQYFGPGTRLTVT.

V gene TRBV19 combines with J gene TRBJ2-1; 8 positions agree with TRBD1. V was clipped by 7 bases and J by 7 bases; unmatched bases: 6. There are 13 residues in the CDR3. Germline assignment: CDR1 LNHDA and CDR2 SQIVND (reference sequence). CDR3 residues: CASKLTGENEQFF. The CDR3 DNA is TGTGCCAGTAAGCTGACAGGGGAAAATGAGCAGTTCTTC. The full variable domain, rest sourced from reference TRBV19 and TRBJ2-1, is DGGITQSPKYLFRKEGQNVTLSCEQNLNHDAMYWYRQDPGQGLRLIYYSQIVNDFQKGDIAEGYSVSREKKESFPLTVTSAQKNPTAFYLCASKLTGENEQFFGPGTRLTVL.

The rearrangement uses TRBV18 and TRBJ2-5, with D maybe TRBD2 (7 bases). Trimming removed 3 bases from V and 1 base from J, with 12 bases in between. This CDR3 is built from 15 residues. The V gene's germline CDR1 is KGHSH and CDR2 LQKENI. The CDR3 nucleotides read TGTGCCAGCTCACCGACTAGCAGGGGCCAAGAGACCCAGTACTTC. This encodes CASSPTSRGQETQYF.

This clonotype was found a few times. V and J are TRBV20-1 and TRBJ2-2; D is unresolved. There are 13 residues in the CDR3. V dropped 4 bases and J dropped 0 bases, with 6 bases sitting between them. Per germline, CDR1 DFQATT and CDR2 SNEGSKA (reference sequence). The CDR3 bases are TGCAGTGCTACGGACCCGAACACCGGGGAGCTGTTTTTT. Protein product: CSATDPNTGELFF.

This clonotype was observed many times. The V gene is TRBV4-1, the J gene TRBJ2-1; D assignment may be TRBD1 or TRBD2 (5 bases each). Germline CDR1 MGHRA, CDR2 YSYEKL. V lost 0 bases and J lost 6, with 18 bases in between. This CDR3 has 17 residues. The CDR3 sequence is CASSQERDVPRVNEQFF. CDR3 nucleotide sequence: TGCGCCAGCAGCCAAGAACGGGACGTCCCCAGGGTCAATGAGCAGTTCTTC.

The V call is TRBV20-1, the J call TRBJ2-1, with TRBD2 matching 9 bases. In germline, CDR1 is DFQATT, CDR2 SNEGSKA (reference sequence). This CDR3 region has 16 residues. The V gene end was trimmed by 1 base and the J gene end by 0 bases; junction bases not matched to a gene: 4. CDR3 residues: CSARGAGGPSYNEQFF. CDR3 coding DNA: TGCAGTGCTAGAGGAGCGGGAGGTCCCTCCTACAATGAGCAGTTCTTC.

This clonotype has a handful of counts. V usage is TRBV5-1 and J usage is TRBJ2-2; 9 nucleotides align to TRBD1. V lost 3 bases to trimming and J lost 3 bases; unmatched junction nucleotides: 3. This CDR3 has 15 residues. Germline CDR1 SGHRS, CDR2 YFSETQ. This CDR3 is CASSSQGADTGELFF. The CDR3 DNA is TGCGCCAGCAGCTCACAGGGGGCGGACACCGGGGAGCTGTTTTTT. The full variable domain, in which reference TRBV5-1 and TRBJ2-2 provide the parts outside the CDR3, is KAGVTQTPRYLIKTRGQQVTLSCSPISGHRSVSWYQQTPGQGLQFLFEYFSETQRNKGNFPGRFSGRQFSNSRSEMNVSTLELGDSALYLCASSSQGADTGELFFGEGSRLTVL.

This clonotype was observed at least ten times. One junction end does not reproduce the germline sequence, and a read error may be involved. This chain links TRBV7-7 with TRBJ2-3; D is uncertain. Germline loops: CDR1 SSHAT, CDR2 FNYEAQ (reference sequence). The CDR3 covers 13 residues. CDR3 region: CASSLGRSDTQYF. CDR3 DNA: TGTGCTAGCAGCTTAGGGCGCTCAGATACGCAGTATTTT.

Concerning this clonotype itself: One base away lies a much larger clone, so this may be a sequencing read error. The rearrangement uses TRBV11-2 and TRBJ2-2, with 11 bases aligning to TRBD2. The length of the CDR3 is 15 residues. The germline CDR1 and CDR2 sequences are SGHAT and FQNNGV. In nucleotides, the CDR3 is TGTGCCATCGATAGACTAGCGGGGTTCGCCGGGGAGCTGGTTTTT. Translated, it gives CAIDRLAGFAGELVF.

This clonotype was seen more than once but under ten times. This sequence joins TRBV7-6 and TRBJ2-2; no definite D call. CDR1 and CDR2 (germline): SGHVS, FNYEAQ. The CDR3 has 15 amino acids. V lost 2 bases and J 4 bases, leaving 11 bases between the germline ends. CDR3 sequence: CASSLNLSPTGELFF. In nucleotides, the CDR3 is TGTGCCAGCAGCTTAAATCTGTCCCCCACCGGGGAGCTGTTTTTT.

V and J are TRBV6-5 and TRBJ2-7; the match to TRBD2 covers 14 bases. The CDR3 contains 15 residues. Looked up from germline, CDR1 is MNHEY and CDR2 is SVGAGI. V was pared by 4 bases and J by 9 bases, with 8 bases of the junction left unmatched. This CDR3 is CASSSYRTSGGLQYF. In nucleotides, the CDR3 is TGTGCCAGCAGTTCTTACCGGACTAGCGGGGGGCTGCAGTACTTC.

In its sample, this clonotype was seen many times. The V gene is TRBV30, the J gene TRBJ1-4; possible D gene TRBD1, 5 bases. Trimming stripped 4 bases from V and 8 bases from J, with 11 bases between. The CDR3 runs 12 residues. The germline gives CDR1 GTSNPN, CDR2 SVGIG (reference sequence). CDR3: CAWNSWGEKLFF. In DNA form, the CDR3 reads TGTGCCTGGAACTCCTGGGGGGAAAAACTGTTTTTT.

This clonotype has ten or more counts. The genes are TRBV29-1 and TRBJ1-1, with 7 positions matching TRBD1. V dropped 2 bases and J dropped 4; count of bases not matched to a gene: 10. The CDR3 covers 15 residues. Per germline, CDR1 SQVTM and CDR2 ANQGSEA. The CDR3 nucleotides are TGCAGCGTTGAACCGACAGGGTGGTTGGGCACTGAAGCTTTCTTT. As protein: CSVEPTGWLGTEAFF.

V and J are TRBV10-1 and TRBJ2-3, with TRBD2 matching over 14 bases. CDR1 WNHNN and CDR2 SYGVQD come from the germline V gene (reference sequence). J lost 0 bases, V lost 6 bases, and 2 bases had no gene match. The CDR3 runs 16 residues. CDR3 sequence reads: CASSRLAGGSTDTQYF. The DNA of the CDR3 is TGCGCCAGCAGCCGACTAGCGGGGGGGAGCACAGATACGCAGTATTTT.

This clonotype was detected many times. J is TRBJ1-1 and V is TRBV7-8, with 8 bases fitting TRBD1. This CDR3 spans 16 amino acids. Germline values: CDR1 SGHVS, CDR2 FQNEAQ. With V trimmed by 0 bases and J by 6 bases, 9 bases remained unmatched. The CDR3 sequence is CASSLAAAGGWAEAFF. As DNA, the CDR3 is TGTGCCAGCAGCTTAGCGGCGGCAGGGGGCTGGGCTGAAGCTTTCTTT.

This clonotype appeared many times. The V and J genes are TRBV20-1 and TRBJ2-1; D is unresolved. The ends were cut back, 2 bases at V and 6 bases at J, with 20 bases in the middle. CDR1 is DFQATT and CDR2 is SNEGSKA in the germline V gene (reference sequence). The CDR3 consists of 16 residues. The CDR3 region has the DNA TGCAGTGCTAGACCGTGGAGTACCGCCCGACGCAATGAGCAGTTCTTC. Translated: CSARPWSTARRNEQFF.

This clonotype has at least ten counts. V usage is TRBV5-4 and J usage is TRBJ2-7; D remains ambiguous. Germline loops: CDR1 SGHNT, CDR2 YYREEE (reference sequence). V gave up 3 bases and J gave up 0 bases, with 13 bases separating them. This CDR3 contains 15 residues. The CDR3 region is CASSSPPSSSYEQYF. CDR3 coding DNA: TGTGCCAGCAGCTCACCGCCCAGCAGCTCCTACGAGCAGTACTTC. Full variable domain (outside the CDR3, taken from reference TRBV5-4 and TRBJ2-7): ETGVTQSPTHLIKTRGQQVTLRCSSQSGHNTVSWYQQALGQGPQFIFQYYREEENGRGNFPPRFSGLQFPNYSSELNVNALELDDSALYLCASSSPPSSSYEQYFGPGTRLTVT.

V gene TRBV7-9 combines with J gene TRBJ2-2, with unresolved D. The CDR3 has 16 residues. Germline lookup yields CDR1 SEHNR and CDR2 FQNEAQ (reference sequence). V was cut by 5 bases and J by 2 bases, with 15 bases left in between. CDR3 in DNA: TGTGCCAGCAGCCCGCTGCTTTGGAAAAACACCGGGGAGCTGTTTTTT. It translates to CASSPLLWKNTGELFF.